This entry concerns a single T cell receptor beta chain. V dropped 6 bases and J dropped 2; count of bases not matched to a gene: 17. Germline loops: CDR1 DFQATT, CDR2 SNEGSKA (reference sequence). The CDR3 sequence is 17 residues long. This sample was taken from a study of blood T cells in healthy people across ages. The second PCR ran about 6 to 11 cycles with a sample-barcoded 5' primer and J-beta primers. One entry per CDR3 protein results from TCRdb running MiXCR on the 5' RACE reads. This repertoire shows about 830,000 distinct CDR3 sequences, about 62% found once; its top ten account for 25% to 35%. The donors, all healthy, were Caucasians living in Russia, aged roughly 6 to 95.

The source of this sequence is a man aged 25 to 45 in good health. Sequencing input: blood. This chain connects TRBV20-1 to TRBJ1-2; 8 nucleotides agree with TRBD1. CDR3 coding DNA: TGCAGTGCCTCACGGCCGGGACAGGAGTACTCCAACTATGGCTACACCTTC. This gives the protein CSASRPGQEYSNYGYTF.